This entry describes one TCR beta chain. The antigen is undetermined. The data are from a study of cytomegalovirus exposure and HLA in healthy donors. Overall study findings and caveats: Reported performance of the classifier showed diagnosis of cytomegalovirus status with high specificity and sensitivity.

The table came from immunoSEQ multiplex PCR; TCRdb's copy has only in-frame clones and leaves some out. This table has 60,000 to 80,000 clones, around 94% appearing once. The germline V gene encodes CDR1 SGHTA and CDR2 FQGTGA. This CDR3 has 16 amino acids. The ends were cut back, 1 base at V and 4 bases at J, with 14 bases in the middle. Sequenced input: PBMCs. The chain has TRBV7-3 and TRBJ2-1; a possible D gene is TRBD1 (6 bases). The TCR originated in a woman under 30 in good health and CMV-seropositive. CDR3 protein: CASSLSFTGSYNEQFF. The CDR3 DNA reads TGTGCCAGCAGCTTAAGCTTCACAGGGAGTTACAATGAGCAGTTCTTC.